The 10 T cell receptor beta chains below were found in one sample sequenced in a study of blood T cell repertoires in COVID-19. Repertoires were generated with immunoSEQ multiplex PCR, while TCRdb's copy carries only in-frame clones and drops some. The data show 150,000 to 200,000 clones, 80% to 90% seen once. Sequenced: peripheral blood. All receptors come from a man aged 55 to 70 with acute or convalescent COVID-19.

The rearrangement uses TRBV2 and TRBJ1-1; tentatively, D is TRBD1 (6 bases). This CDR3 contains 14 residues. Per the germline V gene, CDR1 is SNHLY and CDR2 is FYNNEI. Between the trimmed V and J ends, which lost 8 bases and 2 bases, there was a span of 15 bases. CDR3 residues: CASGGAGKNTEAFF. In DNA form, the CDR3 reads TGTGCCAGCGGGGGGGCAGGGAAAAACACTGAAGCTTTCTTT.

The chain recombines TRBV5-4 with TRBJ1-5, with a possible D match to TRBD1 (5 bases). Germline lookup yields CDR1 SGHNT and CDR2 YYREEE (reference sequence). Trimming removed 4 bases at V and 5 bases at J, with 10 bases between. This CDR3 contains 13 residues. The chain's CDR3 is CASSRGGDQPQHF. The CDR3, as DNA: TGTGCCAGCAGCCGCGGGGGGGATCAGCCCCAGCATTTT.

This clone was observed a handful of times. The gene calls are TRBV18 and TRBJ2-7; TRBD1 agrees at 7 bases. V lost 5 bases to trimming and J lost 5 bases; unmatched junction nucleotides: 12. CDR3 length: 15 residues. Germline V gene sequence: CDR1 KGHSH, CDR2 LQKENI. The chain's CDR3 is CASSISQGVLNEQYF. The CDR3 DNA is TGTGCCAGCTCAATTAGCCAGGGGGTCTTGAACGAGCAGTACTTC.

The V gene is TRBV5-1, the J gene TRBJ1-1; 7 nucleotides agree with TRBD1. The CDR3 is 14 residues long. In germline, CDR1 is SGHRS, CDR2 YFSETQ. The trim removed 3 bases at V and 4 bases at J, leaving 6 bases unmatched. The CDR3 bases are TGCGCCAGCAGCTCGATAGCAGGGGGCACTGAAGCTTTCTTT. Translation gives CASSSIAGGTEAFF.

This chain links TRBV2 with TRBJ1-5; D call uncertain. Trimming stripped 5 bases from V and 5 bases from J, with 13 bases between. The CDR3 consists of 14 residues. Looked up from germline, CDR1 is SNHLY and CDR2 is FYNNEI. The CDR3 reads CASSWWGGDQPQHF. The CDR3 nucleotides are TGTGCCAGCAGTTGGTGGGGAGGCGATCAGCCCCAGCATTTT.

The J gene is TRBJ1-2, the V gene TRBV6-5; D gene ambiguous. This CDR3 spans 13 amino acids. Germline lookup yields CDR1 MNHEY and CDR2 SVGAGI. V was clipped by 6 bases and J by 4 bases, with 12 bases between them. The DNA for the CDR3 is TGTGCCAGCAGCTCAGGTGCCTTCTATGGCTACACCTTC. Its protein product is CASSSGAFYGYTF.

The chain links TRBV5-1 to TRBJ2-1; the match to TRBD2 covers 13 bases. The germline V gene has CDR1 SGHRS and CDR2 YFSETQ. The CDR3 spans 16 residues. V lost 2 bases to trimming and J lost 9 bases; unmatched junction nucleotides: 8. The CDR3 protein is CASSFPLAGGPGEQFF. In nucleotides, the CDR3 is TGCGCCAGCAGCTTCCCACTAGCGGGAGGGCCCGGTGAGCAGTTCTTC.

The chain carries TRBV20-1 and TRBJ2-1, with TRBD2 identical over 7 bases. Germline values: CDR1 DFQATT, CDR2 SNEGSKA (reference sequence). J gave up 1 base and V 5 bases, and 8 bases lay outside the gene matches. This CDR3 has 15 amino acids. The CDR3 nucleotides are TGCAGTGCTCGTGCTGGGCGGGGGTCCTACAATGAGCAGTTCTTC. Amino acid sequence: CSARAGRGSYNEQFF.

Only one count was recorded for this clone. The rearrangement uses TRBV2 and TRBJ2-1; TRBD2 matches 7 bases. Germline V gene lookup returns CDR1 SNHLY and CDR2 FYNNEI. The CDR3 length is 17 residues. Trimming took 4 bases from V and 0 from J; bases not matched to a gene: 9. The CDR3 sequence is CASSGVGGRVSYNEQFF. The CDR3 nucleotides are TGTGCCAGCAGTGGCGTGGGTGGGAGGGTCTCCTACAATGAGCAGTTCTTC.

The chain has TRBV7-8 and TRBJ2-1; TRBD2 matches 8 bases. V dropped 5 bases and J dropped 8; count of bases not matched to a gene: 2. CDR3 length equals 12 residues. Germline loops: CDR1 SGHVS, CDR2 FQNEAQ. As DNA, the CDR3 is TGTGCCAGCAGCCCCGGGGGGGATGAGCAGTTCTTC. Translated, it gives CASSPGGDEQFF.